Listed below are T cell receptor beta chains from one sample, sequenced in a study of T-cell reconstitution after alpha-beta-depleted transplantation in children. TCRdb passed the PCR reads through MiXCR, listing each CDR3 protein once. In the table there are 670,000 or so distinct CDR3 sequences, less than 15% of which are singletons. The input for sequencing was PBMCs, taken before TCRalphabeta/CD19-depleted stem cell transplant. The receptors derive from a girl aged 2 to 9 with congenital amegakaryocytic thrombocytopenia, due to receive a stem cell transplant. The CDR3 runs from the conserved cysteine through the conserved F or W. The order of the fields is V gene, CDR3 length, J gene, clone size, D gene, CDR3 DNA, CDR3 protein. A D gene is named only where the DNA matches it firmly. Clone size is given for some rows only: seen once, a few or many times, or a class if the clone is expanded.

V: TRBV28
length: 11
J: TRBJ2-7
size: few
D: .
DNA: TGTGCCAGCAGGTTGCGGGGCGAGCAGTACTTC
CDR3: CASRLRGEQYF

V: TRBV20-1
length: 15
J: TRBJ2-4
size: many
D: .
DNA: TGCAGTGCTAGATCGGACACTTTAGCCAAAAACATTCAGTACTTC
CDR3: CSARSDTLAKNIQYF

V: TRBV5-1
length: 15
J: TRBJ1-6
size: many
D: .
DNA: TGCGCCAGCAGCTGGGCCGACAGGATGCACGCACCCCTCCACTTT
CDR3: CASSWADRMHAPLHF

V: TRBV5-1
length: 17
J: TRBJ2-1
size: many
D: TRBD2
DNA: TGCGCCAGCAGCTTTGGCACTAGCGGGAGGAAAGTAGGTGAGCAGTTCTTC
CDR3: CASSFGTSGRKVGEQFF

V: TRBV10-3
length: 17
J: TRBJ2-3
size: few
D: .
DNA: TGTGCCATCAGTGCCTCAGGGGGACTTACTTCTAACGATACGCAGTATTTT
CDR3: CAISASGGLTSNDTQYF

V: TRBV20-1
length: 16
J: TRBJ2-1
size: .
D: TRBD2
DNA: TGCAGTGCTAGAGATGGGGGACTAGCGGGAGGAGGTGAGCAGTTCTTC
CDR3: CSARDGGLAGGGEQFF

V: TRBV7-9
length: 17
J: TRBJ2-3
size: few
D: TRBD2
DNA: TGTGCCAGCAGCGTACTAGTAGCGGGAGCTAACACAGATACGCAGTATTTT
CDR3: CASSVLVAGANTDTQYF

V: TRBV20-1
length: 13
J: TRBJ2-7
size: .
D: TRBD1
DNA: TGCAGTGCTAGAGCCGACAGGGCCCGCGAGCAGTACTTC
CDR3: CSARADRAREQYF

V: TRBV6-2/TRBV6-3
length: 14
J: TRBJ2-7
size: few
D: TRBD2
DNA: TGTGCCAGCAGTTGGGGGACTAGCGACTACGAGCAGTACTTC
CDR3: CASSWGTSDYEQYF

V: TRBV29-1
length: 15
J: TRBJ2-1
size: .
D: .
DNA: TGCAGCGTTGAAGAAGGCGGGACTCCTTACAATGAGCAGTTCTTC
CDR3: CSVEEGGTPYNEQFF

V: TRBV29-1
length: 9
J: TRBJ2-1
size: many
D: .
DNA: TGCAGCGTACCCCGTGAGCAGTTCTTC
CDR3: CSVPREQFF

V: TRBV20-1
length: 14
J: TRBJ1-2
size: many
D: .
DNA: TGCAGTGTAGAATCATTTTCAGGGCTGGAAGGCTACACCTTC
CDR3: CSVESFSGLEGYTF

V: TRBV7-9
length: 15
J: TRBJ2-1
size: many
D: TRBD1
DNA: TGTGCCAGCAGCTATCCGCCGGGACAGGGCCATGAGCAGTTCTTC
CDR3: CASSYPPGQGHEQFF

V: TRBV15
length: 14
J: TRBJ2-5
size: many
D: TRBD2
DNA: TGTGCCACCAGCAGAGATCGGGGGGACGAGACCCAGTACTTC
CDR3: CATSRDRGDETQYF

V: TRBV12-3/TRBV12-4
length: 11
J: TRBJ2-3
size: .
D: .
DNA: TGTGCCAGCAATGTGAGAGATACGCAGTATTTT
CDR3: CASNVRDTQYF

V: TRBV28
length: 15
J: TRBJ2-5
size: many
D: TRBD2
DNA: TGTGCCAGCAGTTTAGGTGGTAGCGGGAAAGAGACCCAGTACTTC
CDR3: CASSLGGSGKETQYF

V: TRBV7-8
length: 13
J: TRBJ2-1
size: many
D: .
DNA: TGTGCCACACTAATTTACTCCTACAATGAGCAGTTCTTC
CDR3: CATLIYSYNEQFF

V: TRBV4-1
length: 17
J: TRBJ1-1
size: few
D: .
DNA: TGCGCCAGCAGCCCAGACGCTGGGGGGGTCTCACTCCGCAGGGCTTTCTTT
CDR3: CASSPDAGGVSLRRAFF

V: TRBV6-1
length: 15
J: TRBJ2-1
size: many
D: TRBD2
DNA: TGTGCCAGCAGTGAAGGCGGGAGCTACTACAATGAGCAGTTCTTC
CDR3: CASSEGGSYYNEQFF

V: TRBV18
length: 11
J: TRBJ2-7
size: many
D: .
DNA: TGTGCCAGCTCACCACCCGGAGATCTGTACTTC
CDR3: CASSPPGDLYF

V: TRBV5-1
length: 15
J: TRBJ2-1
size: .
D: TRBD2
DNA: TGCGCCAGCAGCTTGTTACTAGCGGGAGTGGCTGAGCAGTTCTTC
CDR3: CASSLLLAGVAEQFF

V: TRBV7-2
length: 11
J: TRBJ2-7
size: many
D: .
DNA: TGTGCCAGCAGCTTAGTCCACGAGCAGTACTTC
CDR3: CASSLVHEQYF

V: TRBV7-9
length: 16
J: TRBJ2-7
size: .
D: .
DNA: TGTGCCAGCAGCCAGCGACGAGGGGCAGGATCCTACGAGCAGTACTTC
CDR3: CASSQRRGAGSYEQYF

V: TRBV18
length: 13
J: TRBJ2-5
size: few
D: .
DNA: TGTGCCAGCTCACAGGGGTACCAAGAGACCCAGTACTTC
CDR3: CASSQGYQETQYF

V: TRBV5-1
length: 13
J: TRBJ1-5
size: many
D: .
DNA: TGCGCCAGCTCCGAGACAGCCGATCAGCCCCAGCATTTT
CDR3: CASSETADQPQHF

V: TRBV5-1
length: 14
J: TRBJ1-1
size: .
D: .
DNA: TGCGCCAGCAGCTTGAATCTAGGGGACACTGAAGCTTTCTTT
CDR3: CASSLNLGDTEAFF

V: TRBV28
length: 14
J: TRBJ2-7
size: .
D: TRBD1
DNA: TGTGCCAGCAGTAATTCGGGACAGCCCTACGAGCAGTACTTC
CDR3: CASSNSGQPYEQYF

V: TRBV5-1
length: 13
J: TRBJ2-1
size: few
D: .
DNA: TGCGCCAGCAGCTTGTATGAGGCCGGGGAGCAGTTCTTC
CDR3: CASSLYEAGEQFF

V: TRBV6-1
length: 13
J: TRBJ2-2
size: few
D: .
DNA: TGTGCCAGCAGTGTTAGGGTGCACGGGGAGCTGTTTTTT
CDR3: CASSVRVHGELFF

V: TRBV29-1
length: 15
J: TRBJ2-1
size: many
D: TRBD2
DNA: TGCAGCGTTGAGGTTAGCGGGAACTACTACAATGAGCAGTTCTTC
CDR3: CSVEVSGNYYNEQFF

V: TRBV13
length: 14
J: TRBJ2-1
size: few
D: .
DNA: TGTGCCAGCCGTTATAGTGACGCCTACAATGAGCAGTTCTTC
CDR3: CASRYSDAYNEQFF

V: TRBV5-1
length: 14
J: TRBJ2-6
size: many
D: .
DNA: TGCGCCAGCAGGAGGATGGCTGGGGCCAACGTCCTGACTTTC
CDR3: CASRRMAGANVLTF

V: TRBV7-9
length: 11
J: TRBJ1-1
size: many
D: .
DNA: TGTGCCAGCGGCCGTGGGTTTGGGGTTGTCTTT
CDR3: CASGRGFGVVF

V: TRBV7-9
length: 13
J: TRBJ2-7
size: .
D: .
DNA: TGTGCCAGCAGCTTAGAAAACACCTACGAGCAGTACTTC
CDR3: CASSLENTYEQYF

V: TRBV5-1
length: 14
J: TRBJ2-7
size: few
D: .
DNA: TGCGCCAGCAGCGTGGGGGGGGCCGTATACGAGCAGTACTTC
CDR3: CASSVGGAVYEQYF

V: TRBV4-1
length: 18
J: TRBJ2-2
size: many
D: TRBD2
DNA: TGCGCCAGCAGCCAAGTTCTCGGACTAGCGGGAGGGTCCGGGGAGCTGTTTTTT
CDR3: CASSQVLGLAGGSGELFF

V: TRBV3-1
length: 12
J: TRBJ2-2
size: many
D: .
DNA: TGTGCCAGCAGCCAAACCACCGGGGAGCTGTTTTTT
CDR3: CASSQTTGELFF

V: TRBV20-1
length: 14
J: TRBJ2-7
size: few
D: .
DNA: TGCAGTGCTAGGGTAGGGGGGTACCCCTACGAGCAGTACTTC
CDR3: CSARVGGYPYEQYF

V: TRBV5-5
length: 15
J: TRBJ1-1
size: few
D: TRBD1
DNA: TGTGCCAGCAGCTCGATAAGGACAGGGGCGCGGGGGGCTTTCTTT
CDR3: CASSSIRTGARGAFF

V: TRBV11-2
length: 15
J: TRBJ2-1
size: .
D: .
DNA: TGTGCCAGCAGCTTGGACGGGAGCTCCTCCAATGAGCAGTTCTTC
CDR3: CASSLDGSSSNEQFF

V: TRBV5-5
length: 15
J: TRBJ2-3
size: few
D: TRBD1
DNA: TGTGCCAGCTCGGGACAGGGGCTCGGCACAGATACGCAGTATTTT
CDR3: CASSGQGLGTDTQYF

V: TRBV29-1
length: 15
J: TRBJ2-2
size: many
D: .
DNA: TGCAGCGCTCACCCTCCTGGAGTGGAAGGCGGGGAGCTGTTTTTT
CDR3: CSAHPPGVEGGELFF

V: TRBV12-3/TRBV12-4
length: 12
J: TRBJ2-3
size: many
D: .
DNA: TGTGCCAGCAGTTCAGACCCGGGATCGCAGTATTTT
CDR3: CASSSDPGSQYF

V: TRBV28
length: 15
J: TRBJ1-3
size: many
D: .
DNA: TGTGCCAGCAGTTTCGGGCCGTACTCTGGAAACACCATATATTTT
CDR3: CASSFGPYSGNTIYF

V: TRBV12-3/TRBV12-4
length: 17
J: TRBJ2-6
size: .
D: TRBD1
DNA: TGTGCCAGCAGTCCCGGGACAGGCTCGTCTGGGGCCAACGTCCTGACTTTC
CDR3: CASSPGTGSSGANVLTF

V: TRBV7-9
length: 16
J: TRBJ1-2
size: .
D: TRBD1
DNA: TGTGCCAGCAGCTCAGCCCCCCGGACAGGGAACTATGGCTACACCTTC
CDR3: CASSSAPRTGNYGYTF

V: TRBV12-3/TRBV12-4
length: 12
J: TRBJ1-1
size: many
D: .
DNA: TGTGCCAGCTTTTCGTCCCCGATTGAAGCTTTCTTT
CDR3: CASFSSPIEAFF

V: TRBV28
length: 13
J: TRBJ2-4
size: many
D: .
DNA: TGTGCCAGCAGTTGGGACGGGGAGAGAATTCAGTACTTC
CDR3: CASSWDGERIQYF